This passage covers 16 T cell receptor beta chains from one sample sequenced in a study of early T cells in non-severe SARS-CoV-2 infection. MiXCR, run by TCRdb on the 5' RACE reads, gives a single entry per CDR3 protein. The sample carries about 89,000 distinct CDR3 sequences, around 15% recorded once. Sequencing was done on a sample of whole blood. The receptors were gathered from an adult who was a healthcare worker with PCR-confirmed SARS-CoV-2 infection or an uninfected control (not recorded which).

At least ten counts were recorded for this clonotype. This rearrangement joins TRBV7-3 to TRBJ2-2; TRBD1 aligns across 7 bases. The V gene end was trimmed by 6 bases and the J gene end by 4 bases; junction bases not matched to a gene: 5. Per the germline V gene, CDR1 is SGHTA and CDR2 is FQGTGA. CDR3 length equals 14 residues. The CDR3 loop is CASSLRDSTGELFF. The CDR3, as DNA: TGTGCCAGCAGTCTGAGGGACAGCACCGGGGAGCTGTTTTTT.

This clonotype was picked up many times. The chain uses TRBV6-4 and TRBJ2-7, with 8 bases matching TRBD2. CDR3 length: 15 amino acids. Germline CDR1 and CDR2: MRHNA and SNTAGT. V was clipped by 0 bases and J by 4 bases; unmatched bases: 5. CDR3 protein: CASSDSLAGGYEQYV. The CDR3 region has the DNA TGTGCCAGCAGTGACTCTCTAGCGGGTGGTTACGAGCAGTACGTC.

In this sample, this clonotype turned up a few times. The V call is TRBV7-2, the J call TRBJ2-3, with D perhaps TRBD2 (6 bases). This CDR3 has 15 amino acids. V was shortened by 5 bases and J by 4 bases, with 16 bases between the two germline ends. CDR1 SGHTA and CDR2 FQGNSA come from the germline V gene. CDR3 loop: CASSLYRGTPDTQYF. CDR3 nucleotides: TGTGCCAGCAGCCTCTACCGGGGGACCCCAGATACGCAGTATTTT. The full variable domain, its missing parts supplied by reference TRBV7-2 and TRBJ2-3, is GAGVSQSPSNKVTEKGKDVELRCDPISGHTALYWYRQSLGQGLEFLIYFQGNSAPDKSGLPSDRFSAERTGGSVSTLTIQRTQQEDSAVYLCASSLYRGTPDTQYFGPGTRLTVL.

This clonotype was observed a handful of times. CDR3 sequence reads: CSVGVRADGYTQYF. The CDR3 coding sequence is TGCAGCGTTGGCGTACGAGCGGATGGGTATACGCAGTATTTT. This rearrangement joins TRBV29-1 to TRBJ2-3; D possibly corresponds to TRBD2 (5 bases). The CDR3 loop spans 14 amino acids. V lost 4 bases to trimming and J lost 7 bases, with 18 bases between them. Per the germline V gene, CDR1 is SQVTM and CDR2 is ANQGSEA.

The chain carries TRBV21-1 and TRBJ2-3; the table calls TRBD2, which could not be checked here. TRBV21-1 is a recognized pseudogene. The CDR3 consists of 17 residues. CDR3 region: CASSKRNSGGSTDTQYF. The CDR3 DNA follows: TGTGCCAGCAGCAAGCGCAACAGCGGGGGATCCACAGATACGCAGTATTTT.

This clonotype has more than one count but fewer than ten. The chain is built from TRBV7-6 and TRBJ1-1; 9 nucleotides match TRBD1. V dropped 5 bases and J dropped 6; count of bases not matched to a gene: 13. The CDR3 loop spans 16 amino acids. Germline V gives CDR1 SGHVS, CDR2 FNYEAQ. The CDR3 reads CASSPETGQGIAEAFF. The CDR3 coding sequence is TGTGCCAGCAGCCCCGAAACGGGACAGGGTATAGCTGAAGCTTTCTTT.

This clonotype is deemed medium-sized. J is TRBJ2-1 and V is TRBV19, with a weak D call TRBD2 (5 bases). Per the germline V gene, CDR1 is LNHDA and CDR2 is SQIVND (reference sequence). V lost 5 bases to trimming and J lost 6 bases, with 11 bases between them. The CDR3 is 13 residues long. CDR3 protein: CASSSGGSNEQFF. Here the CDR3 DNA reads TGTGCCAGTAGTTCAGGAGGATCCAATGAGCAGTTCTTC.

The V gene is TRBV6-2 or TRBV6-3, the J gene TRBJ2-3; D tentatively reads TRBD1 or TRBD2 (5 bases each). There are 15 residues in the CDR3. Germline-derived CDR1 and CDR2 are MNHEY and SVGEGT. Trimming removed 5 bases from V and 5 bases from J, with 17 bases in between. This chain's CDR3 is CASSRARDRGDTQYF. The CDR3 coding sequence is TGTGCCAGCAGTCGAGCCCGGGACCGAGGAGATACGCAGTATTTT.

This clonotype was detected a few times. The J gene is TRBJ2-2, the V gene TRBV5-1, with D possibly TRBD1 on 6 matching bases. Deletions cut 4 bases from V and 5 bases from J, with 12 bases between. Germline CDR1 reads SGHRS; CDR2 reads YFSETQ. The length of the CDR3 is 14 residues. The CDR3 coding sequence is TGCGCCAGCAGCCTGGACAGTGGGACCGGGGAGCTGTTTTTT. Residues: CASSLDSGTGELFF.

The chain has TRBV6-6 and TRBJ2-7; 7 bases match TRBD1. V shed 4 bases and J 5 bases; nucleotides not matched to a gene: 8. The germline V gene encodes CDR1 MNHNY and CDR2 SVGAGI (reference sequence). The CDR3 runs 14 residues. In nucleotides, the CDR3 is TGTGCCAGCAGTTCAAGGGGGCGTAGTGACGAGCAGTACGTC. As protein: CASSSRGRSDEQYV.

The rearrangement joins TRBV6-5 to TRBJ1-2; D is perhaps TRBD1 (6 bases). Germline V gives CDR1 MNHEY, CDR2 SVGAGI. V dropped 5 bases and J dropped 7 bases, with 14 bases sitting between them. This CDR3 is built from 13 residues. This CDR3 is CASSKGGGSGYTF. The CDR3 nucleotides are TGTGCCAGCAGTAAGGGAGGGGGTAGTGGCTACACCTTC.

This chain connects TRBV29-1 to TRBJ2-1; perhaps TRBD2 as D (5 bases). V was cut by 3 bases and J by 0 bases, with 9 bases left in between. CDR1 is SQVTM and CDR2 is ANQGSEA in the germline V gene. The CDR3 has 14 amino acids. The CDR3 DNA reads as TGCAGCGTTGACGCGGGTTTCTCCTACAATGAGCAGTTCTTC. Amino acids: CSVDAGFSYNEQFF.

The table lists this clonotype with many counts. The V and J genes are TRBV7-2 and TRBJ1-2; D is unresolved. Germline V gives CDR1 SGHTA, CDR2 FQGNSA. This CDR3 contains 15 residues. The germline V and J ends were trimmed by 5 bases and 1 base, with 14 bases remaining between them. CDR3 sequence (DNA): TGTGCCAGCAGCGGAGGAGGCACACATAACTATGGCTACACCTTC. It is translated as CASSGGGTHNYGYTF.

The rearrangement joins TRBV3-1 to TRBJ2-5; 8 nucleotides align to TRBD1. This CDR3 has 17 residues. Germline V gene sequence: CDR1 LGHDT, CDR2 YNNKEL (reference sequence). V dropped 1 base and J dropped 2; count of bases not matched to a gene: 9. The CDR3 region is CASSQGNGQGRQETQYF. The CDR3 DNA reads as TGTGCCAGCAGCCAAGGAAACGGACAGGGCAGACAAGAGACCCAGTACTTC.

The chain uses TRBV9 and TRBJ2-6; D not certain. This CDR3 comprises 15 residues. Germline V gene sequence: CDR1 SGDLS, CDR2 YYNGEE. Trimming shortened V by 0 bases and J by 5 bases, and 9 bases separated the two germline ends. CDR3 in DNA: TGTGCCAGCAGCGTAGAGGGTAACTGGGCCAACGTCCTGACTTTC. This encodes CASSVEGNWANVLTF.

This clonotype was seen at least ten times. The conserved phenylalanine or tryptophan is not found at the CDR3 terminus, so this likely reflects a read error. The chain links TRBV6-5 to TRBJ1-6; D is ambiguous. V lost 3 bases to trimming and J lost 7 bases, with 16 bases between them. The CDR3 totals 16 residues. Germline V gene lookup returns CDR1 MNHEY and CDR2 SVGAGI. CDR3 in amino acids: CASSYMAGRGNSPLHS. The CDR3 DNA follows: TGTGCCAGCAGTTATATGGCAGGACGGGGAAATTCACCCCTCCACTCT.